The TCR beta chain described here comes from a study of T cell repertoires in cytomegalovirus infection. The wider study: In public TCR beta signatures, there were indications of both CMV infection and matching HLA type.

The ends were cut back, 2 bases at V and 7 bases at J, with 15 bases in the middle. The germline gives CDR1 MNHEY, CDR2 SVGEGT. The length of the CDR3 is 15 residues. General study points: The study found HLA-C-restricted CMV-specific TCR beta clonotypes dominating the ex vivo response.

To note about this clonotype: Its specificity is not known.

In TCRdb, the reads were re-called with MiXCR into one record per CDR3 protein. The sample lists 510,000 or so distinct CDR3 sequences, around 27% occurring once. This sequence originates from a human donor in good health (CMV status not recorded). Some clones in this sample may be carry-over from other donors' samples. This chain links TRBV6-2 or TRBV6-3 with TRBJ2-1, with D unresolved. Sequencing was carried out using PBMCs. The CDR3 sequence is CASSYPQYPRNEQFF. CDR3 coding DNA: TGTGCCAGCAGTTACCCCCAGTACCCCCGGAATGAGCAGTTCTTC.